Below are 12 T cell receptor beta chains sequenced from a single sample in a study of T cell responses to AZD1222 COVID-19 vaccine. Here immunoSEQ multiplex PCR was the method, and the copy in TCRdb shows in-frame clones only, minus some. The table includes 100,000 to 150,000 clones, approximately 90% detected once. This specimen consisted of peripheral blood, obtained on day 0 of AZD1222 vaccination. Receptors originate from an adult in good health.

V and J are TRBV5-1 and TRBJ2-7, with 8 bases identical to TRBD1. Germline V gene sequence: CDR1 SGHRS, CDR2 YFSETQ. Germline trimming cut 2 bases from V and 5 bases from J; bases unmatched to any gene: 6. The CDR3 extends over 14 amino acids. Written as DNA, the CDR3 is TGCGCCAGCAGCTTCGGTACAGGGGGACACGAGCAGTACTTC. It yields the protein CASSFGTGGHEQYF.

This clone appeared a single time. The chain employs TRBV5-1 and TRBJ2-3, with D maybe TRBD2 (6 bases). CDR1 and CDR2 (germline): SGHRS, YFSETQ. The CDR3 runs 13 residues. The V and J ends lost 4 bases and 4 bases respectively, with 10 bases between them. This chain's CDR3 is CASSPAGSDTQYF. For the CDR3, the DNA is TGCGCCAGCAGCCCGGCGGGGTCAGATACGCAGTATTTT.

This chain connects TRBV30 to TRBJ1-5; D possibly corresponds to TRBD1 (6 bases). Germline CDR1 is GTSNPN and CDR2 is SVGIG (reference sequence). The ends were cut back, 6 bases at V and 6 bases at J, with 21 bases in the middle. The CDR3 sequence is 15 residues long. Here the CDR3 DNA reads TGTGCCTGCCGATCCCCGGGGGCGCTGGGTCAGCCCCAGCATTTT. The encoded protein is CACRSPGALGQPQHF.

This chain connects TRBV19 to TRBJ2-2, with 9 positions matching TRBD1. This CDR3 region has 17 residues. CDR1 is LNHDA and CDR2 is SQIVND in the germline V gene (reference sequence). Trimming removed 1 base from V and 2 bases from J; junction bases left unmatched: 5. CDR3 bases: TGTGCCAGTAGTATAGGCCCGGGACAGGGAAACACCGGGGAGCTGTTTTTT. Translated: CASSIGPGQGNTGELFF.

The gene calls are TRBV7-2 and TRBJ2-3; D uncertain. Trimming took 5 bases from V and 4 from J, leaving 13 bases between them. The CDR3 runs to 14 residues. Germline assignment: CDR1 SGHTA and CDR2 FQGNSA. The CDR3 DNA is TGTGCCAGCAGCCTCTTAGCTACGGCAGATACGCAGTATTTT. It translates to CASSLLATADTQYF. Looking up the rest from reference TRBV7-2 and TRBJ2-3 gives the full variable domain: GAGVSQSPSNKVTEKGKDVELRCDPISGHTALYWYRQSLGQGLEFLIYFQGNSAPDKSGLPSDRFSAERTGGSVSTLTIQRTQQEDSAVYLCASSLLATADTQYFGPGTRLTVL.

This chain uses TRBV18 with TRBJ1-4; 8 bases are shared with TRBD1. Germline assignment: CDR1 KGHSH and CDR2 LQKENI. Unmatched junction bases numbered 10, after V lost 2 bases and J lost 8 bases. The CDR3 is 16 residues long. The chain's CDR3 is CASSPGFGQGVEKLFF. The CDR3 bases are TGTGCCAGCTCACCAGGTTTTGGACAGGGAGTAGAAAAACTGTTTTTT.

The chain is built from TRBV2 and TRBJ2-7, with 10 positions matching TRBD1. The CDR3 extends over 15 amino acids. V lost 7 bases to trimming and J lost 7 bases; unmatched junction nucleotides: 13. Germline values: CDR1 SNHLY, CDR2 FYNNEI. The CDR3 sequence is CASIGTGTGVEEQYF. The CDR3 DNA reads as TGTGCCAGCATTGGTACCGGGACAGGGGTAGAAGAGCAGTACTTC.

The V call is TRBV3-1 (or the pseudogene TRBV3-2), the J call TRBJ1-4, with D maybe TRBD1 (5 bases). Germline assignment: CDR1 LGHDT and CDR2 YNNKEL (reference sequence). The germline V and J ends were trimmed by 1 base and 6 bases, with 12 bases remaining between them. This CDR3 spans 15 amino acids. The CDR3 region is CASSQGTRVDEKLFF. CDR3 bases: TGTGCCAGCAGCCAAGGAACCAGGGTTGATGAAAAACTGTTTTTT.

This clone turned up a few times. The chain has TRBV28 and TRBJ2-2; no clear D. Germline V lookup: CDR1 MDHEN, CDR2 SYDVKM. The CDR3 has 12 amino acids. V lost 5 bases and J 6 bases, leaving 7 bases between the germline ends. The CDR3 protein is CASSHDPGELFF. CDR3 coding DNA: TGTGCCAGCAGTCACGACCCCGGGGAGCTGTTTTTT.

V usage is TRBV4-1 and J usage is TRBJ2-3; D remains unclear. V was trimmed by 3 bases and J by 4 bases, leaving 14 bases between them. Germline CDR1 and CDR2: MGHRA and YSYEKL. The CDR3 totals 15 residues. CDR3 sequence reads: CASSQEPSAADTQYF. CDR3 nucleotide sequence: TGCGCCAGCAGCCAGGAGCCGTCCGCCGCAGATACGCAGTATTTT.

The rearrangement joins TRBV28 to TRBJ1-5; 9 bases are a match to TRBD1. This CDR3 comprises 16 residues. V dropped 7 bases and J dropped 7; count of bases not matched to a gene: 14. The germline CDR1 and CDR2 sequences are MDHEN and SYDVKM. The CDR3 protein is CASTVLRGQGNQPQHF. CDR3 bases: TGTGCCAGCACCGTACTCCGGGGACAGGGAAACCAGCCCCAGCATTTT.

In DNA, the CDR3 is TGTGCCAGCGGCTCCGCCGGACAGGGCTACGAGCAGTACTTC. This sequence encodes CASGSAGQGYEQYF. The chain links TRBV28 to TRBJ2-7, with 8 bases matching TRBD1. The CDR3 runs to 14 residues. J lost 3 bases, V lost 8 bases, and 9 bases had no gene match. Per the germline V gene, CDR1 is MDHEN and CDR2 is SYDVKM. Complete variable domain (other parts from reference TRBV28 and TRBJ2-7): DVKVTQSSRYLVKRTGEKVFLECVQDMDHENMFWYRQDPGLGLRLIYFSYDVKMKEKGDIPEGYSVSREKKERFSLILESASTNQTSMYLCASGSAGQGYEQYFGPGTRLTVT.